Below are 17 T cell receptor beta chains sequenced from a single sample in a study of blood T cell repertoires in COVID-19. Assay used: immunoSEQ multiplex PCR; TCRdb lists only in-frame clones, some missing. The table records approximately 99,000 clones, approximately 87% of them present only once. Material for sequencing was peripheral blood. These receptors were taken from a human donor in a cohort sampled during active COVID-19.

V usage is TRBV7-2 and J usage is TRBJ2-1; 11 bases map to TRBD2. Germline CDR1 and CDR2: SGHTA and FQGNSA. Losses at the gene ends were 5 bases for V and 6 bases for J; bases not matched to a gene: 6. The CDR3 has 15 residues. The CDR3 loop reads CASSVTSGRFNEQFF. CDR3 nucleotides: TGTGCCAGCAGCGTAACTAGCGGGAGATTCAATGAGCAGTTCTTC.

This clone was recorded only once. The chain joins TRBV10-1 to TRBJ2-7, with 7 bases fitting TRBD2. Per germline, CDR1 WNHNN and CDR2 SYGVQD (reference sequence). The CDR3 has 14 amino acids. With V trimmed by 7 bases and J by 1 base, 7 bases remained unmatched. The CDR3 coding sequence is TGCGCCAGCAAGGCTAGCGGAGAATCCTACGAGCAGTACTTC. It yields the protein CASKASGESYEQYF.

The CDR3 sequence: CASRAGQGEAFF. The DNA for the CDR3 is TGTGCCAGCAGAGCTGGACAGGGCGAAGCTTTCTTT. The rearrangement joins TRBV2 to TRBJ1-1; 8 nucleotides agree with TRBD1. This CDR3 contains 12 residues. V lost 6 bases, J lost 8 bases, and 5 bases stayed unmatched. In germline, CDR1 is SNHLY, CDR2 FYNNEI. The full variable domain, in which reference TRBV2 and TRBJ1-1 provide the parts outside the CDR3, is EPEVTQTPSHQVTQMGQEVILRCVPISNHLYFYWYRQILGQKVEFLVSFYNNEISEKSEIFDDQFSVERPDGSNFTLKIRSTKLEDSAMYFCASRAGQGEAFFGQGTRLTVV.

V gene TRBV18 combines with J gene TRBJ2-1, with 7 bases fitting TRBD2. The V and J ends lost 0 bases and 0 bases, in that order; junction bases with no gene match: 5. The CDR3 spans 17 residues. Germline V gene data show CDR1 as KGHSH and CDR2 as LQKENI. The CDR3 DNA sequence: TGTGCCAGCTCACCACCGTTTGGCGGGAGCTCCTACAATGAGCAGTTCTTC. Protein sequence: CASSPPFGGSSYNEQFF.

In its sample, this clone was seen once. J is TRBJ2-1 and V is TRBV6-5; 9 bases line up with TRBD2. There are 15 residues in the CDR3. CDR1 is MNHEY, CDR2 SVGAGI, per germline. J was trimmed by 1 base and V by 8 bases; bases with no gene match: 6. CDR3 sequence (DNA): TGTGCCAGCGGTAGCGGGGGCCTATCCTACAATGAGCAGTTCTTC. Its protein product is CASGSGGLSYNEQFF.

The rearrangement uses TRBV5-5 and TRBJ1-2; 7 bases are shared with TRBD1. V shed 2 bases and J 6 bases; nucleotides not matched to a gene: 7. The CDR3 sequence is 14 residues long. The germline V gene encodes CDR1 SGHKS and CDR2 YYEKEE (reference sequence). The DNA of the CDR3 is TGTGCCAGCAGCTTACCCTATGACAGGGATGGCTACACCTTC. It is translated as CASSLPYDRDGYTF.

In DNA form, the CDR3 reads TGTGCCAGCAGCTTAGGAAGGCAGGATGGCTACACCTTC. Its protein product is CASSLGRQDGYTF. This chain links TRBV11-2 with TRBJ1-2; D gene ambiguous. Deletions cut 1 base from V and 6 bases from J, with 9 bases between. CDR3 length: 13 residues. In germline, CDR1 is SGHAT, CDR2 FQNNGV.

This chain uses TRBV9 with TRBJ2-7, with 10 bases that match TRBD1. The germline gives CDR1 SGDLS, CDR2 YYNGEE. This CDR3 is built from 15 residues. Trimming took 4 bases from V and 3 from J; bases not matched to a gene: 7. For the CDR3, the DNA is TGTGCCAGCAGCCCCCGGGGACAGGGGAACTACGAGCAGTACTTC. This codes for CASSPRGQGNYEQYF. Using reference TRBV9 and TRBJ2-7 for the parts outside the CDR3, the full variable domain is DSGVTQTPKHLITATGQRVTLRCSPRSGDLSVYWYQQSLDQGLQFLIQYYNGEERAKGNILERFSAQQFPDLHSELNLSSLELGDSALYFCASSPRGQGNYEQYFGPGTRLTVT.

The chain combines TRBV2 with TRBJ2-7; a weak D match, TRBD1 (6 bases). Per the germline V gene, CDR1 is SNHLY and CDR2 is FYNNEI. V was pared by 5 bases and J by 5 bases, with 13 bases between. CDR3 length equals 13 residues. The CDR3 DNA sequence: TGTGCCAGCAGTAATCAGGGGTCCGACGAGCAGTACTTC. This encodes CASSNQGSDEQYF.

The chain's CDR3 is CATTHGPGQGVNQPQHF. The CDR3 DNA reads TGTGCCACAACCCACGGCCCGGGACAGGGAGTTAATCAGCCCCAGCATTTT. The chain joins TRBV19 to TRBJ1-5, with 9 positions matching TRBD1. Looked up from germline, CDR1 is LNHDA and CDR2 is SQIVND (reference sequence). The CDR3 spans 17 residues. Germline trimming cut 10 bases from V and 4 bases from J; bases unmatched to any gene: 17.

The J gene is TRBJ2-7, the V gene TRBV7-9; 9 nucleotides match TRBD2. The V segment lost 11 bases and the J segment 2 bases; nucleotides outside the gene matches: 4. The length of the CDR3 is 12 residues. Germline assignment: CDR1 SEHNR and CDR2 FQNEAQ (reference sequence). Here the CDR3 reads CAASGATYEQYF. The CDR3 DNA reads TGTGCCGCTAGCGGGGCCACCTACGAGCAGTACTTC.

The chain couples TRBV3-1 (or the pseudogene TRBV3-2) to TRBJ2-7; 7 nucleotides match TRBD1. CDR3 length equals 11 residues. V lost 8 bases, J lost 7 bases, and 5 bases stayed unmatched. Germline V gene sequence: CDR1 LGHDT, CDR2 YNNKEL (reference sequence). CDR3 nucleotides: TGTGCCAGCCGAGGGACAGTTGAGCAGTACTTC. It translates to CASRGTVEQYF.

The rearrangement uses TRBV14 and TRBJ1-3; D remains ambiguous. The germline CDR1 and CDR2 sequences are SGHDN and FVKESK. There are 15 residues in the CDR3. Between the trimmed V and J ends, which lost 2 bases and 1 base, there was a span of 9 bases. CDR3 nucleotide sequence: TGTGCCAGCAGCCAACGGGGAGCGTCTGGAAACACCATATATTTT. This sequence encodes CASSQRGASGNTIYF.

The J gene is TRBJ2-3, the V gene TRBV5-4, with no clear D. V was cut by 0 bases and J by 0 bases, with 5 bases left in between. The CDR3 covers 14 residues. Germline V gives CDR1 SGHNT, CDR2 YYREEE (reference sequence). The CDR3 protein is CASSLAGSTDTQYF. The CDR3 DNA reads TGTGCCAGCAGCTTGGCCGGGAGCACAGATACGCAGTATTTT.

CDR3 DNA sequence: TGTGCCAGCAGCTTGAATAGCGGGAGAGGCGAGCAGTACTTC. It codes for CASSLNSGRGEQYF. V usage is TRBV7-2 and J usage is TRBJ2-7; TRBD2 matches at 9 bases. There are 14 residues in the CDR3. The germline gives CDR1 SGHTA, CDR2 FQGNSA. The V and J ends lost 3 bases and 6 bases, in that order; junction bases with no gene match: 6.

Here the CDR3 DNA reads TGCAGCGTTGGGACAGGGAGAGGCACTGAAGCTTTCTTT. It specifies CSVGTGRGTEAFF. The chain uses TRBV29-1 and TRBJ1-1, with 8 bases lining up with TRBD1. This CDR3 contains 13 residues. V lost 4 bases, J lost 4 bases, and 5 bases stayed unmatched. CDR1 is SQVTM, CDR2 ANQGSEA, per germline.

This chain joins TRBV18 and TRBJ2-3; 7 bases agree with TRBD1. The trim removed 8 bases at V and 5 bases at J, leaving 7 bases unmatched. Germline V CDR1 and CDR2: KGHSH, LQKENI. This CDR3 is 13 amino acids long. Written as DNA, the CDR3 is TGTGCCAGCGTTGGGGGACAGAGAGATACGCAGTATTTT. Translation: CASVGGQRDTQYF.